The T cell receptor (beta chain) under discussion was sequenced for a study of T cells in Graves' hyperthyroidism and ophthalmopathy. Amplification of TCR beta CDR3 regions was performed using RNA transcripts as template. Carried out on the TCR CDR3, a first-round RT-PCR used the HTBI primer set. TCRdb analysed the multiplex PCR reads with MiXCR anew, one entry per CDR3 protein. The sample has about 400,000 distinct CDR3 sequences; about 15% are singletons. Trimming took 4 bases from V and 8 from J; bases not matched to a gene: 7. The CDR3 is made up of 15 amino acids. The V gene's germline CDR1 is KGHDR and CDR2 SFDVKD. This clonotype has ten or more counts. Its target is not known. Ophthalmopathy patients showed a Clinical Activity Score of at least 3, NOSPECS grade of at least 4 and duration under 3 months. Study findings and constraints: Blood also held most thyroid clonotypes expanded beyond 0.001.

The chain recombines TRBV24-1 with TRBJ1-4; 9 bases map to TRBD1. Specimen: blood. This clonotype originated in a young man with Graves' ophthalmopathy. The CDR3 coding sequence is TGTGCCACCAGTGAGCCCGGGACAGGGCACGAAAAACTGTTTTTT. This sequence encodes CATSEPGTGHEKLFF.